The TCR beta chain under discussion was sequenced for a study of CD8+ T cells in alopecia areata. In its sample, this clone was seen a few times. TCR sequencing used cDNA made by reverse transcription of extracted RNA. Sequencing used immunoSEQ multiplex PCR; TCRdb keeps in-frame clones, though not all of them. The repertoire holds about 130,000 clones, with 58% as singletons. Germline loops: CDR1 LNHNV, CDR2 YYDKDF (reference sequence). V dropped 6 bases and J dropped 7 bases, with 12 bases sitting between them. The CDR3 runs 12 residues. This clonotype originated in a human donor with alopecia areata. This sequence joins TRBV15 and TRBJ1-2, with D hard to call. Source: CD4+ T cells sorted from blood, taken at week 0. CDR3 in amino acids: CATSSPYTGYTF. In nucleotides, the CDR3 is TGTGCCACCAGTTCGCCTTATACTGGCTACACCTTC. The variable domain in full, with the rest retrieved from reference TRBV15 and TRBJ1-2, is DAMVIQNPRYQVTQFGKPVTLSCSQTLNHNVMYWYQQKSSQAPKLLFHYYDKDFNNEADTPDNFQSRRPNTSFCFLDIRSPGLGDTAMYLCATSSPYTGYTFGSGTRLTVV.